The 22 T cell receptor beta chains in this list originate from one sample, sequenced in a study of beta chain features in type 1 diabetes (dated by TCRdb to 2016 to 2018). Beyond this particular receptor, the publication reports: Type 1 diabetes patients showed a moderate but significant shortening of TCRB CDR3 length in all four CD4+ subsets.

No antigens are known for them. Receptors were amplified or captured by the immunoSEQ multiplex PCR assay. All of the isolated RNA was reverse transcribed with the High Capacity cDNA Reverse Transcription Kit, so expressed TCRB transcripts were sequenced. TCRdb's version of the immuneACCESS table is confined to in-frame rearrangements and falls short of the full clone set. An unresolved V gene accounts for under half of the shortfall where checked; the remainder is of unknown origin. The sample yields under 350,000 clones; 13% to 15% were counted once. About 0.015% of the sample rests with the top ten. Sequencing was done on a sample of naive CD4+ T cells from blood. Per the publication, the cell subset or site label means: true naive CD4+ T cells. Every receptor here comes from a man aged 25-45 years with type 1 diabetes.

The chain uses TRBV28 and TRBJ2-7; possibly TRBD1 for D (6 bases). The V gene lost 3 bases and the J gene lost 3 bases, with 12 bases spanning the gap. Germline V gene lookup returns CDR1 MDHEN and CDR2 SYDVKM. The CDR3 sequence is 14 residues long. The DNA for the CDR3 is TGTGCCAGCAGTTTCCGGACAGAATACTACGAGCAGTACTTC. The encoded protein is CASSFRTEYYEQYF.

The chain joins TRBV18 to TRBJ1-1; perhaps TRBD1 as D (5 bases). CDR1 and CDR2 from the germline V gene are KGHSH and LQKENI. V was cut by 11 bases and J by 1 base, with 14 bases left in between. The CDR3 is made up of 13 amino acids. The chain's CDR3 is CAFRVDQNTEAFF. In DNA form, the CDR3 reads TGTGCCTTCAGGGTCGACCAGAACACTGAAGCTTTCTTT. The whole variable domain, remainder taken from reference TRBV18 and TRBJ1-1, is NAGVMQNPRHLVRRRGQEARLRCSPMKGHSHVYWYRQLPEEGLKFMVYLQKENIIDESGMPKERFSAEFPKEGPSILRIQQVVRGDSAAYFCAFRVDQNTEAFFGQGTRLTVV.

This clone appeared a few times. The chain employs TRBV4-2 and TRBJ1-1; 7 bases are a match to TRBD1. Trimming cost V 1 base and J 1 base; bases outside gene matches: 6. Germline-derived CDR1 and CDR2 are LGHNA and YNFKEQ. This CDR3 is built from 16 residues. This CDR3 is CASSQGPGQRNTEAFF. Here the CDR3 DNA reads TGTGCCAGCAGCCAAGGGCCGGGACAGAGGAACACTGAAGCTTTCTTT.

This sequence joins TRBV5-1 and TRBJ2-1; D possibly corresponds to TRBD2 (6 bases). Between the trimmed V and J ends, which lost 1 base and 2 bases, there was a span of 13 bases. CDR3 length: 16 amino acids. CDR1 is SGHRS and CDR2 is YFSETQ in the germline V gene. CDR3 loop: CASSLSGGETYNEQFF. CDR3 DNA sequence: TGCGCCAGCAGCTTGTCGGGCGGGGAGACCTACAATGAGCAGTTCTTC.

This clone appeared a few times. The V call is TRBV5-1, the J call TRBJ2-7; 8 nucleotides match TRBD2. J lost 0 bases, V lost 4 bases, and 12 bases had no gene match. Germline assignment: CDR1 SGHRS and CDR2 YFSETQ. This CDR3 region has 17 residues. In nucleotides, the CDR3 is TGCGCCAGCAGCCTAGCGCTAGCGGGCCGGAGCTCCTACGAGCAGTACTTC. It specifies CASSLALAGRSSYEQYF. Complete variable domain (other parts from reference TRBV5-1 and TRBJ2-7): KAGVTQTPRYLIKTRGQQVTLSCSPISGHRSVSWYQQTPGQGLQFLFEYFSETQRNKGNFPGRFSGRQFSNSRSEMNVSTLELGDSALYLCASSLALAGRSSYEQYFGPGTRLTVT.

This clone occurred a few times. The V gene is TRBV9, the J gene TRBJ2-1, with 8 bases that match TRBD2. Germline V gene lookup returns CDR1 SGDLS and CDR2 YYNGEE. The CDR3 has 18 residues. V was pared by 4 bases and J by 6 bases, with 18 bases of the junction left unmatched. CDR3 residues: CASSPRGRGTSESNEQFF. The CDR3, as DNA: TGTGCCAGCAGCCCAAGGGGTAGAGGGACTAGTGAGAGCAATGAGCAGTTCTTC. The full variable domain, with the rest looked up from reference TRBV9 and TRBJ2-1, is DSGVTQTPKHLITATGQRVTLRCSPRSGDLSVYWYQQSLDQGLQFLIQYYNGEERAKGNILERFSAQQFPDLHSELNLSSLELGDSALYFCASSPRGRGTSESNEQFFGPGTRLTVL.

V usage is TRBV7-2 and J usage is TRBJ2-7, with TRBD2 matching 8 bases. V shed 3 bases, J shed 3 bases, and the junction held 4 bases outside the gene matches. CDR3 length: 14 amino acids. Germline CDR1 reads SGHTA; CDR2 reads FQGNSA. In nucleotides, the CDR3 is TGTGCCAGCAGCTTGGATAGCGGGATCTACGAGCAGTACTTC. It yields the protein CASSLDSGIYEQYF.

This clone was counted between two and nine times. The chain recombines TRBV7-3 with TRBJ2-5; D is possibly TRBD1 (6 bases). V lost 5 bases to trimming and J lost 1 base, with 8 bases between them. Germline V lookup: CDR1 SGHTA, CDR2 FQGTGA. CDR3 length: 13 amino acids. CDR3 residues: CASSRTVQETQYF. CDR3 DNA: TGTGCCAGCAGCCGGACAGTCCAAGAGACCCAGTACTTC.

This clone was seen more than once but under ten times. J is TRBJ2-7 and V is TRBV7-2; D unclear. CDR3 length: 17 amino acids. V was cut by 1 base and J by 6 bases, with 22 bases left in between. Germline V gene data show CDR1 as SGHTA and CDR2 as FQGNSA. CDR3 region: CASSLVVVPEIIIEQYF. The CDR3, as DNA: TGTGCCAGCAGCTTAGTAGTCGTTCCGGAGATCATCATCGAGCAGTACTTC.

The chain links TRBV7-2 to TRBJ2-1; D perhaps matches TRBD2 (5 bases). Germline CDR1 SGHTA, CDR2 FQGNSA. There are 15 residues in the CDR3. The V gene lost 4 bases and the J gene lost 1 base, with 11 bases spanning the gap. The CDR3 here is CASSSYEGSYNEQFF. The CDR3 coding sequence is TGTGCCAGCAGCTCTTATGAGGGATCCTACAATGAGCAGTTCTTC.

This clone was seen more than once but under ten times. The J gene is TRBJ2-6, the V gene TRBV4-1; D unresolved. The CDR3 runs 15 residues. Germline loops: CDR1 MGHRA, CDR2 YSYEKL. V lost 1 base and J lost 3, with 7 bases in between. The CDR3 DNA follows: TGCGCCAGCAGCCAAGGCCCCAGTGGGGCCAACGTCCTGACTTTC. Its protein is CASSQGPSGANVLTF.

This clone occurred a few times. The chain recombines TRBV7-2 with TRBJ2-7; D gene unclear. The CDR3 covers 11 residues. Germline V gives CDR1 SGHTA, CDR2 FQGNSA. Trimming pared 5 bases from V and 3 bases from J, leaving 5 bases between. CDR3 DNA: TGTGCCAGCAGCCCGTACTACGAGCAGTACTTC. This codes for CASSPYYEQYF.

This clone was found a few times. This chain uses TRBV19 with TRBJ1-2; 9 nucleotides match TRBD1. The CDR3 is 15 residues long. Germline trimming cut 5 bases from V and 7 bases from J; bases unmatched to any gene: 11. Germline V lookup: CDR1 LNHDA, CDR2 SQIVND (reference sequence). Here the CDR3 DNA reads TGTGCCAGTAGTCGTCGTACAGGGGGCGGATCTGGCTACACCTTC. Translation: CASSRRTGGGSGYTF.

This clone was counted only a few times. The CDR3, as DNA: TGTGCCAGCCGGAGGGAGTGGTCCTACAATGAGCAGTTCTTC. Translating it yields CASRREWSYNEQFF. The V gene is TRBV6-5, the J gene TRBJ2-1; D is perhaps TRBD2 (6 bases). Trimming left V 8 bases short and J 1 base short, with 12 bases between. From germline, CDR1 is MNHEY and CDR2 SVGAGI. This CDR3 contains 14 residues.

There are a few counts of this clone. This chain uses TRBV28 with TRBJ1-1; TRBD1 matches at 9 bases. Losses at the gene ends were 6 bases for V and 8 bases for J; bases not matched to a gene: 10. This CDR3 contains 14 residues. CDR1 MDHEN and CDR2 SYDVKM come from the germline V gene. This CDR3 reads CASSRTGEGREAFF. CDR3 in DNA: TGTGCCAGCAGCCGGACAGGGGAGGGAAGAGAAGCTTTCTTT.

The genes are TRBV19 and TRBJ2-1; the match to TRBD2 covers 7 bases. The CDR3 loop spans 15 amino acids. Germline loops: CDR1 LNHDA, CDR2 SQIVND (reference sequence). Trimming at V came to 5 bases and at J to 4 bases, leaving 8 bases not matched to a gene. DNA for the CDR3: TGTGCCAGTAGTCCGGAGACGGGGGGATACAATGAGCAGTTCTTC. As protein: CASSPETGGYNEQFF.

The chain joins TRBV9 to TRBJ2-6; 10 nucleotides match TRBD2. Germline V lookup: CDR1 SGDLS, CDR2 YYNGEE. This CDR3 region has 19 residues. Trimming removed 5 bases from V and 1 base from J; junction bases left unmatched: 12. The CDR3, as DNA: TGTGCCAGCAGATCGACTAGCGGGCCAGGCCGTTCTGGGGCCAACGTCCTGACTTTC. Translating it yields CASRSTSGPGRSGANVLTF.

The V and J genes are TRBV7-3 and TRBJ2-2; 9 positions match TRBD2. J lost 6 bases, V lost 1 base, and 6 bases had no gene match. Per germline, CDR1 SGHTA and CDR2 FQGTGA. This CDR3 is built from 16 residues. The CDR3 nucleotides are TGTGCCAGCAGCTTAATAGCGGGAGCGGTTTCCGGGGAGCTGTTTTTT. It codes for CASSLIAGAVSGELFF.

This clone was seen a handful of times. This chain uses TRBV5-1 with TRBJ2-1; 12 bases map to TRBD2. CDR1 is SGHRS, CDR2 YFSETQ, per germline. The CDR3 loop spans 15 amino acids. The junction had 3 bases not matched to a gene; V was cut back by 4 bases and J by 4 bases. The CDR3 protein is CASSGGTSGYNEQFF. DNA of the CDR3: TGCGCCAGCAGCGGGGGGACTAGCGGGTACAATGAGCAGTTCTTC.

This clone was seen only a few times. The V call is TRBV4-2, the J call TRBJ1-2; a weak D match, TRBD1 (5 bases). Trimming shortened V by 1 base and J by 0 bases, and 15 bases separated the two germline ends. The CDR3 runs 17 residues. Germline V gene lookup returns CDR1 LGHNA and CDR2 YNFKEQ. The CDR3 is CASSQVGQGRSNYGYTF. The CDR3 DNA sequence: TGTGCCAGCAGCCAAGTCGGTCAGGGCAGATCTAACTATGGCTACACCTTC.

The J gene is TRBJ2-7, the V gene TRBV28; TRBD2 aligns across 9 bases. V gave up 5 bases and J gave up 6 bases; unmatched junction bases: 8. The length of the CDR3 is 14 residues. Germline CDR1 MDHEN, CDR2 SYDVKM. The CDR3 DNA sequence: TGTGCCAGCAGTGGACTAGCGTTATCAGCCGAGCAGTACTTC. Protein: CASSGLALSAEQYF.

This clone appeared a few times. The same CDR3 also results from other DNA sequences found in this sample. The V and J genes are TRBV28 and TRBJ2-6; D gene ambiguous. The CDR3 runs 14 residues. The V end lost 3 bases, the J end lost 4 bases, and 7 bases lay between the germline ends. The germline gives CDR1 MDHEN, CDR2 SYDVKM. As DNA, the CDR3 is TGTGCCAGCAGTTTGTCGACAGGGGCCAACGTCCTGACTTTC. It yields the protein CASSLSTGANVLTF.